This T cell receptor beta chain is drawn from a study of blood T cell repertoires in COVID-19. Across the whole study: Sites in the United States, Italy and Spain provided acute and convalescent COVID-19 samples. The analysed material was cDNA or gDNA that came from T cells, B-cell-depleted T cells, or PBMCs.

Original data processing: Researchers report that nucleated cell counts were estimated from reference gene primer amplification. Measured with immunoSEQ multiplex PCR; TCRdb has only the in-frame clones, and not every one. V, J and clone size derive from that table, while D and trimming were established from the DNA sequence. Found here are tens of thousands of clones, 90% of them singletons; the top ten hold approximately 0.74%. Germline V gene data show CDR1 as SGHNT and CDR2 as YYREEE (reference sequence). Trimming left V 7 bases short and J 1 base short, with 15 bases between. This CDR3 has 15 residues.

The gene calls are TRBV5-4 and TRBJ1-3; a possible D gene is TRBD1 (5 bases). The sequencing input was peripheral blood. The origin of this receptor is a woman aged 80 or over with acute or convalescent COVID-19. The CDR3 here is CASRPGLESGNTIYF. CDR3 bases: TGTGCCAGCCGACCGGGACTGGAGTCTGGAAACACCATATATTTT.